This TCR beta chain was found in a study of blood T cell repertoires in COVID-19. Across the study: The cDNA or gDNA used as material had been derived from T cells, B-cell-depleted T cells, or PBMCs.

The CDR3 covers 17 residues. CDR1 is SGHTA, CDR2 FQGNSA, per germline. V gave up 1 base and J gave up 7 bases, with 19 bases separating them. Produced via immunoSEQ multiplex PCR; TCRdb's table is partial and in-frame only. Of some 91,000 clones detected, approximately 80% appear once; the ten largest clones hold approximately 6.8%. The sequencing sample was made of peripheral blood. This clonotype originated in a man aged 70 or older with acute or convalescent COVID-19. The genes are TRBV7-2 and TRBJ1-4; TRBD1 might be the D (5 bases). The CDR3 sequence is CASSLGGIRGGGEKLFF. CDR3 nucleotides: TGTGCCAGCAGCTTAGGAGGGATTAGGGGAGGTGGTGAAAAACTGTTTTTT.